The 9 T cell receptor beta chains listed next were all sequenced from one sample in a study of blood T cell repertoires in COVID-19. Assay: immunoSEQ multiplex PCR; the TCRdb copy retains only in-frame clones and omits some. Of hundreds of thousands of clones listed, 80% to 90% are singletons. Sample: PBMCs or T cells enriched from blood (not recorded which). The source is a woman aged 18-29 years who had recovered from COVID-19.

V usage is TRBV28 and J usage is TRBJ1-6; TRBD1 is a possible D gene (5 bases). Trimming stripped 1 base from V and 2 bases from J, with 9 bases between. The CDR3 is 16 amino acids. Germline CDR1 and CDR2: MDHEN and SYDVKM. In DNA, the CDR3 is TGTGCCAGCAGTTTATTTAGGGGCACCTATAATTCACCCCTCCACTTT. It is translated as CASSLFRGTYNSPLHF.

This clone has just one count. The chain employs TRBV6-1 and TRBJ2-7, with 11 bases aligning to TRBD1. V shed 3 bases and J 3 bases; nucleotides not matched to a gene: 1. The CDR3 has 14 residues. Germline values: CDR1 MNHNS, CDR2 SASEGT. The CDR3 spells CASSEGQGVYEQYF. DNA of the CDR3: TGTGCCAGCAGTGAGGGACAGGGGGTCTACGAGCAGTACTTC.

This rearrangement joins TRBV2 to TRBJ2-3, with TRBD2 matching 9 bases. Germline loops: CDR1 SNHLY, CDR2 FYNNEI. The CDR3 is 16 amino acids. Trimming at V came to 2 bases and at J to 2 bases, leaving 5 bases not matched to a gene. Here the CDR3 reads CASSELVAGATDTQYF. The CDR3 nucleotides are TGTGCCAGCAGTGAATTGGTAGCGGGAGCCACAGATACGCAGTATTTT.

This chain uses TRBV2 with TRBJ1-2; no firm D call. The CDR3 covers 13 residues. Per germline, CDR1 SNHLY and CDR2 FYNNEI. Trimming removed 4 bases from V and 2 bases from J, with 8 bases in between. The CDR3 loop is CASSVGRNYGYTF. The CDR3 bases are TGTGCCAGCAGTGTGGGCAGAAACTATGGCTACACCTTC. The full variable domain, with the rest looked up from reference TRBV2 and TRBJ1-2, is EPEVTQTPSHQVTQMGQEVILRCVPISNHLYFYWYRQILGQKVEFLVSFYNNEISEKSEIFDDQFSVERPDGSNFTLKIRSTKLEDSAMYFCASSVGRNYGYTFGSGTRLTVV.

The V and J genes are TRBV3-1 (or the pseudogene TRBV3-2) and TRBJ2-5; D is possibly TRBD2 (7 bases). CDR1 LGHDT and CDR2 YNNKEL come from the germline V gene (reference sequence). This CDR3 spans 17 amino acids. V dropped 2 bases and J dropped 0 bases, with 16 bases sitting between them. The CDR3 nucleotides read TGTGCCAGCAGCCAAACTTTGGGGGGGGCTTACCAAGAGACCCAGTACTTC. Its translation is CASSQTLGGAYQETQYF.

This chain links TRBV6-5 with TRBJ2-7; D remains unclear. Germline lookup yields CDR1 MNHEY and CDR2 SVGAGI. The germline V and J ends were trimmed by 5 bases and 4 bases, with 9 bases remaining between them. The CDR3 is 12 residues long. The CDR3 nucleotides read TGTGCCAGCAGTCCGAGCCCATACGAGCAGTACTTC. This translates into CASSPSPYEQYF.

This clone came up a few times. CDR3 DNA: TGTGCCAGCAGCCAACTGACGGGGTTTAACACTGAAGCTTTCTTT. Translating it yields CASSQLTGFNTEAFF. The chain links TRBV14 to TRBJ1-1; D unresolved. The CDR3 runs to 15 residues. In germline, CDR1 is SGHDN, CDR2 FVKESK. The germline V and J ends were trimmed by 2 bases and 2 bases, with 12 bases remaining between them.

The chain joins TRBV5-1 to TRBJ2-2, with D unresolved. The V end was cut by 5 bases, the J end by 0 bases, with 5 bases between. Per germline, CDR1 SGHRS and CDR2 YFSETQ. The CDR3 covers 13 residues. CDR3 nucleotide sequence: TGCGCCAGCAGTGGAGCGAACACCGGGGAGCTGTTTTTT. As protein: CASSGANTGELFF.

V is TRBV9 and J is TRBJ2-5, with D maybe TRBD2 (5 bases). V was cut by 3 bases and J by 5 bases, with 11 bases left in between. Germline CDR1 SGDLS, CDR2 YYNGEE. The CDR3 spans 13 residues. CDR3 bases: TGTGCCAGCAGCGGGGCCCGAGGGGAGACCCAGTACTTC. Translation gives CASSGARGETQYF.